This T cell receptor (beta chain) was retrieved from a study of tumor-infiltrating lymphocytes in localized non-small cell lung cancer. Findings of the study overall: Recurrence-free survival showed no association with tumor T-cell fraction.

The repertoire was sequenced with immunoSEQ multiplex PCR; TCRdb's copy has only in-frame clones and lacks some. The data show about 6,400 clones, roughly 74% seen once. A word on this clone: Its antigen remains unidentified.

The V end was cut by 1 base, the J end by 4 bases, with 11 bases between. The CDR3 has 14 residues. Per germline, CDR1 SGHDT and CDR2 YYEEEE. The receptor's source is a human donor with non-small cell lung cancer. Sequenced input: lung tumor tissue. The V gene is TRBV5-6, the J gene TRBJ2-5, with D perhaps TRBD1 (6 bases). As DNA, the CDR3 is TGTGCCAGCAGCTTGTCTAACAGGGTAGAGACCCAGTACTTC. The encoded protein is CASSLSNRVETQYF. Together with reference TRBV5-6 and TRBJ2-5, the CDR3 gives the full variable domain: DAGVTQSPTHLIKTRGQQVTLRCSPKSGHDTVSWYQQALGQGPQFIFQYYEEEERQRGNFPDRFSGHQFPNYSSELNVNALLLGDSALYLCASSLSNRVETQYFGPGTRLLVL.